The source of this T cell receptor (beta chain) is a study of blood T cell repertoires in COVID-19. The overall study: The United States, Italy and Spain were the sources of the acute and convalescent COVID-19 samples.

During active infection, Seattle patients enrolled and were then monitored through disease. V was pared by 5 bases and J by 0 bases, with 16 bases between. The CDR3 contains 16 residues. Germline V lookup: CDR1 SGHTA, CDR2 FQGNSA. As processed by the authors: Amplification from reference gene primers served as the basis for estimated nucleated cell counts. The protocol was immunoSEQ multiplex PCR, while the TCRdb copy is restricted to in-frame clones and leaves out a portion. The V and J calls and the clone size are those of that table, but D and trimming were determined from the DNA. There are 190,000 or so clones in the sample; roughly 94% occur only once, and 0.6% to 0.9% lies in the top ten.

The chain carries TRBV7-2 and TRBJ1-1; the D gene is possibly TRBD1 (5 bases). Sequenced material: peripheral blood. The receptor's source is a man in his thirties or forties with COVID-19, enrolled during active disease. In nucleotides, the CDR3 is TGTGCCAGCAGCGTGGACAATTACCCCATGAACACTGAAGCTTTCTTT. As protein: CASSVDNYPMNTEAFF.